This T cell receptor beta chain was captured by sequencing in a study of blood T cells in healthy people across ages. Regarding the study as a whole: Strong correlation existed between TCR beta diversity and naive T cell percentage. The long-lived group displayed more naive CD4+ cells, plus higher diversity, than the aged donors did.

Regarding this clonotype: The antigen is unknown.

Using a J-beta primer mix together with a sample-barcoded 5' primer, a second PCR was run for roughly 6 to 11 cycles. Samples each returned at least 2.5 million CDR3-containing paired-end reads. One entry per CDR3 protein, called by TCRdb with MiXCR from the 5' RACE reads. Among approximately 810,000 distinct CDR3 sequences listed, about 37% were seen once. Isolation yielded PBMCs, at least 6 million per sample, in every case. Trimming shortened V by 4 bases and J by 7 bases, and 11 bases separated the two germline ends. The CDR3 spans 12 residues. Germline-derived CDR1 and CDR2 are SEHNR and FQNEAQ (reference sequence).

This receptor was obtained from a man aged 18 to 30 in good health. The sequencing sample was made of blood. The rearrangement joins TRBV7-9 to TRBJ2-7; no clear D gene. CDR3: CASSSSACEQYF. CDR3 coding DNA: TGTGCCAGCAGCTCCTCCGCGTGTGAGCAGTACTTC.